One and the same sample provided the 3 T cell receptor beta chains below, sequenced in a study of CD8+CD57+ T cells in acquired aplastic anemia. Patients sequenced had flow cytometry evidence of CD8+CD57+ cell expansion. Genomic DNA was employed as the template in profiling TCR beta VDJ and CDR3. TCRdb processed the reads anew with MiXCR; each CDR3 protein has one entry. The sample includes approximately 40,000 distinct CDR3 sequences, under 80% of them seen just once. The sequencing input was sorted CD4+, CD8+, or CD8+CD57+ T cells (not recorded which) from PBMCs. Every receptor here comes from a human donor with aplastic anemia.

In the case of this clonotype: A much larger clone differs by one base, so this may be a read error. This chain links TRBV27 with TRBJ1-2; TRBD1 agrees at 10 bases. The CDR3 runs to 14 residues. Germline CDR1 MNHEY, CDR2 SMNVEV (reference sequence). The CDR3 loop is CDSSLFGTGVGYTF. The DNA of the CDR3 is TGTGACAGCAGTTTATTCGGGACAGGGGTCGGCTACACCTTC.

The V call is TRBV19, the J call TRBJ1-5, with D unresolved. V was pared by 5 bases and J by 2 bases, with 19 bases between. Germline V lookup: CDR1 LNHDA, CDR2 SQIVND (reference sequence). This CDR3 is built from 17 residues. CDR3 sequence reads: CASSQWQDRWGNQPQHF. The CDR3 DNA reads TGTGCCAGTAGTCAGTGGCAGGACCGGTGGGGCAATCAGCCCCAGCATTTT.

This clonotype was seen more than once but under ten times. V usage is TRBV6-2 or TRBV6-3 and J usage is TRBJ1-2; no reliable D call. The V and J ends lost 0 bases and 1 base respectively, with 21 bases between them. Germline lookup yields CDR1 MNHEY and CDR2 SVGEGT. The CDR3 runs 19 residues. The CDR3 bases are TGTGCCAGCAGTTACTCGGAGTCTCTACCCGACCCTTTTAACTATGGCTACACCTTC. Encoded protein: CASSYSESLPDPFNYGYTF.